Shown below are 22 T cell receptor beta chains from a single sample sequenced in a study of shared clonotypes between healthy human individuals. Sequencing was performed with immunoSEQ multiplex PCR; in TCRdb, only in-frame clones are kept and a portion is missing. The top ten hold about 9.4% of the sample, which has roughly 300,000 clones, less than 85% seen once. Material: memory CD4+ T cells sorted from blood. Subset reported: CD45RA-negative fraction. These receptors all come from a man aged 30 to 39 in good health.

This clone occurred once. This chain connects TRBV2 to TRBJ2-5; tentative D call: TRBD2 (7 bases). The CDR3 consists of 13 residues. The ends were cut back, 10 bases at V and 5 bases at J, with 17 bases in the middle. CDR1 is SNHLY, CDR2 FYNNEI, per germline. The CDR3 bases are TGTGCCACCGAAGGGGGGAGGGGCGAGACCCAGTACTTC. As protein: CATEGGRGETQYF.

The chain recombines TRBV25-1 with TRBJ2-1; 10 nucleotides agree with TRBD1. V lost 6 bases, J lost 7 bases, and 12 bases stayed unmatched. CDR1 MGHDK and CDR2 SYGVNS come from the germline V gene. The CDR3 has 16 amino acids. CDR3 amino acids: CASRKNPGTGVNEQFF. CDR3 in DNA: TGTGCCAGCAGAAAAAATCCCGGGACAGGGGTGAATGAGCAGTTCTTC. Full variable domain (missing parts from reference TRBV25-1 and TRBJ2-1): EADIYQTPRYLVIGTGKKITLECSQTMGHDKMYWYQQDPGMELHLIHYSYGVNSTEKGDLSSESTVSRIRTEHFPLTLESARPSHTSQYLCASRKNPGTGVNEQFFGPGTRLTVL.

This chain joins TRBV29-1 and TRBJ2-5; D might be TRBD1 or TRBD2, each matching 5 bases. The V end was cut by 7 bases, the J end by 5 bases, with 11 bases between. The CDR3 has 11 residues. The germline gives CDR1 SQVTM, CDR2 ANQGSEA. CDR3 amino acids: CSAGWGETQYF. The CDR3 bases are TGCAGCGCAGGGTGGGGGGAGACCCAGTACTTC.

The gene calls are TRBV11-2 and TRBJ2-3, with D perhaps TRBD2 (6 bases). Per the germline V gene, CDR1 is SGHAT and CDR2 is FQNNGV. The V gene lost 5 bases and the J gene lost 7 bases, with 19 bases spanning the gap. CDR3 length: 15 residues. DNA of the CDR3: TGTGCCAGCAGCCCTCTCGGACTAAACAAAAATACGCAGTATTTT. Translating gives CASSPLGLNKNTQYF.

This clone appeared a few times. The chain carries TRBV5-6 and TRBJ2-7; 13 positions agree with TRBD2. This CDR3 is 15 amino acids long. The V gene end was trimmed by 4 bases and the J gene end by 1 base; junction bases not matched to a gene: 2. The germline V gene has CDR1 SGHDT and CDR2 YYEEEE. The CDR3 DNA reads TGTGCCAGCAGCCCGGGACTAGCGGGATCCTACGAGCAGTACTTC. This translates into CASSPGLAGSYEQYF. The full variable domain, with the rest looked up from reference TRBV5-6 and TRBJ2-7, is DAGVTQSPTHLIKTRGQQVTLRCSPKSGHDTVSWYQQALGQGPQFIFQYYEEEERQRGNFPDRFSGHQFPNYSSELNVNALLLGDSALYLCASSPGLAGSYEQYFGPGTRLTVT.

This clone was counted a few times. This sequence joins TRBV2 and TRBJ2-5; the D gene is possibly TRBD2 (6 bases). Trimming took off 6 bases at V and 5 bases at J, with 16 bases between the two ends. Germline CDR1 reads SNHLY; CDR2 reads FYNNEI. The CDR3 contains 14 residues. The CDR3 sequence is CASRPLRGTETQYF. The CDR3 coding sequence is TGTGCCAGCAGGCCCCTCCGGGGGACGGAGACCCAGTACTTC.

Many counts were recorded for this clone. The rearrangement uses TRBV7-6 and TRBJ2-2, with 10 bases fitting TRBD2. CDR1 is SGHVS, CDR2 FNYEAQ, per germline. The CDR3 totals 16 residues. Trimming cost V 5 bases and J 5 bases; bases outside gene matches: 8. CDR3 sequence reads: CASSRTSGPGTGELFF. The CDR3 DNA reads as TGTGCCAGCAGCCGGACTAGCGGACCGGGGACCGGGGAGCTGTTTTTT. Full variable domain (remainder filled in from reference TRBV7-6 and TRBJ2-2): GAGVSQSPRYKVTKRGQDVALRCDPISGHVSLYWYRQALGQGPEFLTYFNYEAQQDKSGLPNDRFSAERPEGSISTLTIQRTEQRDSAMYRCASSRTSGPGTGELFFGEGSRLTVL.

The gene calls are TRBV7-2 and TRBJ2-3; D ambiguous. This CDR3 is built from 13 residues. In germline, CDR1 is SGHTA, CDR2 FQGNSA. V lost 2 bases and J 0 bases, leaving 3 bases between the germline ends. The CDR3 is CASSLPSTDTQYF. CDR3 DNA: TGTGCCAGCAGCTTACCCAGCACAGATACGCAGTATTTT. Using reference TRBV7-2 and TRBJ2-3 for the parts outside the CDR3, the full variable domain is GAGVSQSPSNKVTEKGKDVELRCDPISGHTALYWYRQSLGQGLEFLIYFQGNSAPDKSGLPSDRFSAERTGGSVSTLTIQRTQQEDSAVYLCASSLPSTDTQYFGPGTRLTVL.

J is TRBJ1-5 and V is TRBV6-1; weak D call: TRBD1 (5 bases). V was trimmed by 0 bases and J by 2 bases, leaving 17 bases between them. CDR1 is MNHNS, CDR2 SASEGT, per germline. The CDR3 contains 18 residues. The CDR3 coding sequence is TGTGCCAGCAGTGAAGCAAGGAGGGGTAGTAGCCGCAATCAGCCCCAGCATTTT. Protein sequence: CASSEARRGSSRNQPQHF.

The CDR3 here is CASSQEGGTPSYEQYF. CDR3 coding DNA: TGTGCCAGCAGCCAAGAGGGCGGAACCCCCTCCTACGAGCAGTACTTC. This chain uses TRBV4-2 with TRBJ2-7; the D is unclear. Germline-derived CDR1 and CDR2 are LGHNA and YNFKEQ. V was shortened by 0 bases and J by 0 bases, with 12 bases between the two germline ends. The CDR3 is 16 residues long.

The chain carries TRBV5-1 and TRBJ1-2; D remains unclear. CDR1 and CDR2 from the germline V gene are SGHRS and YFSETQ. The V end was cut by 4 bases, the J end by 0 bases, with 7 bases between. This CDR3 has 13 residues. CDR3 coding DNA: TGCGCCAGCAGCGAGGGCCCTAACTATGGCTACACCTTC. The encoded protein is CASSEGPNYGYTF.

This chain connects TRBV14 to TRBJ1-5; the D is unclear. V was trimmed by 0 bases and J by 0 bases, leaving 18 bases between them. The CDR3 spans 19 residues. Germline V lookup: CDR1 SGHDN, CDR2 FVKESK. CDR3 sequence reads: CASSQDWVGSENSNQPQHF. CDR3 nucleotides: TGTGCCAGCAGCCAAGACTGGGTCGGATCTGAAAATAGCAATCAGCCCCAGCATTTT.

The chain has TRBV11-2 and TRBJ2-2; unclear D gene. V shed 3 bases and J shed 3 bases, with 8 bases lying between them. This CDR3 contains 14 residues. The germline gives CDR1 SGHAT, CDR2 FQNNGV. The CDR3 loop is CASSFVRDTGELFF. The DNA of the CDR3 is TGTGCCAGCAGCTTCGTCAGAGACACCGGGGAGCTGTTTTTT.

The V call is TRBV9, the J call TRBJ1-2; 8 positions agree with TRBD1. CDR1 and CDR2 (germline): SGDLS, YYNGEE. The CDR3 has 14 residues. V was pared by 3 bases and J by 8 bases, with 9 bases of the junction left unmatched. The CDR3: CASSASPDREGYTF. CDR3 DNA sequence: TGTGCCAGCAGCGCCTCTCCGGACAGGGAAGGCTACACCTTC.

This chain joins TRBV6-5 and TRBJ2-4, with unresolved D. V shed 4 bases and J shed 0 bases, with 10 bases lying between them. CDR1 is MNHEY and CDR2 is SVGAGI in the germline V gene. The CDR3 is 15 residues long. This CDR3 is CASSSPRAAKNIQYF. CDR3 DNA: TGTGCCAGCAGTTCACCCCGGGCAGCCAAAAACATTCAGTACTTC.

The chain joins TRBV19 to TRBJ2-5; D is perhaps TRBD1 (6 bases). Germline V CDR1 and CDR2: LNHDA, SQIVND (reference sequence). The CDR3 is made up of 15 amino acids. Trimming cost V 2 bases and J 4 bases, with 14 bases left between them. CDR3 DNA: TGTGCCAGTAGTATACTTCTGGGGGCCACAGAGACCCAGTACTTC. Translated, it gives CASSILLGATETQYF.

The rearrangement uses TRBV5-6 and TRBJ2-1, with TRBD2 identical over 12 bases. V shed 3 bases, J shed 10 bases, and the junction held 5 bases outside the gene matches. Germline V lookup: CDR1 SGHDT, CDR2 YYEEEE. The CDR3 length is 14 residues. CDR3 protein: CASSWALAGGEQFF. CDR3 nucleotide sequence: TGTGCCAGCAGCTGGGCCCTAGCGGGAGGGGAGCAGTTCTTC.

The chain employs TRBV10-3 and TRBJ2-7, with D uncertain. V was cut by 3 bases and J by 3 bases, with 9 bases left in between. Germline CDR1 is ENHRY and CDR2 is SYGVKD. This CDR3 spans 13 amino acids. CDR3 coding DNA: TGTGCCATCAGTGAAGCAGATAACTACGAGCAGTACTTC. This encodes CAISEADNYEQYF.

This clone was seen a handful of times. V usage is TRBV11-3 and J usage is TRBJ2-7, with a possible D match to TRBD2 (5 bases). The CDR3 is 15 amino acids. Germline-derived CDR1 and CDR2 are SGHNT and YENEEA. Trimming cost V 1 base and J 5 bases, with 15 bases left between them. CDR3 DNA: TGTGCCAGCAGCTTAGGGTTGGGAGAAGGCGACGAGCAGTACTTC. This gives the protein CASSLGLGEGDEQYF.

The gene calls are TRBV7-6 and TRBJ2-1; 8 bases agree with TRBD2. Trimming took 6 bases from V and 0 from J; bases not matched to a gene: 10. The CDR3 has 17 residues. Germline values: CDR1 SGHVS, CDR2 FNYEAQ. The CDR3 spells CASSSRYSGSSYNEQFF. CDR3 DNA: TGTGCCAGCAGTTCCCGATACAGCGGGAGCTCCTACAATGAGCAGTTCTTC.

The chain couples TRBV5-1 to TRBJ2-6; 9 bases line up with TRBD1. The CDR3 covers 17 residues. Germline CDR1 is SGHRS and CDR2 is YFSETQ. The V gene end was trimmed by 3 bases and the J gene end by 4 bases; junction bases not matched to a gene: 8. The CDR3 DNA reads TGCGCCAGCAGCTCCCGGGACAGGGTGGACGGGGCCAACGTCCTGACTTTC. Its translation is CASSSRDRVDGANVLTF.

This chain uses TRBV27 with TRBJ2-7, with 8 bases aligning to TRBD1. The V gene end was trimmed by 1 base and the J gene end by 5 bases; junction bases not matched to a gene: 7. The CDR3 runs 15 residues. Germline CDR1 reads MNHEY; CDR2 reads SMNVEV (reference sequence). This CDR3 reads CASSLFWTGSNEQYF. DNA of the CDR3: TGTGCCAGCAGTTTATTTTGGACAGGGTCGAACGAGCAGTACTTC.